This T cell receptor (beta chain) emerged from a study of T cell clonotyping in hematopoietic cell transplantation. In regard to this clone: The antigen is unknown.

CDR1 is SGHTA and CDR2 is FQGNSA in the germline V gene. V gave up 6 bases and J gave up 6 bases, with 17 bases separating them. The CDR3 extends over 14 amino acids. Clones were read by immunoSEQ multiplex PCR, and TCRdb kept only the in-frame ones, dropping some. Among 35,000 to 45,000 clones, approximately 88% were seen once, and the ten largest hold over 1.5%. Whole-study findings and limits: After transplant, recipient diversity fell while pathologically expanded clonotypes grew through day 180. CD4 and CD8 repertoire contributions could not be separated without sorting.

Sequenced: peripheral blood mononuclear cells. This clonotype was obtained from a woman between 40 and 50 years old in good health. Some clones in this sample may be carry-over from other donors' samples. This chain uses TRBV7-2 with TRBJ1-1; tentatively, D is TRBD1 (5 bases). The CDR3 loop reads CASSLAGGIAEAFF. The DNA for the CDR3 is TGTGCCAGCAGTCTGGCGGGGGGGATCGCTGAAGCTTTCTTT. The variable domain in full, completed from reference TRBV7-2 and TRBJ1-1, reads GAGVSQSPSNKVTEKGKDVELRCDPISGHTALYWYRQSLGQGLEFLIYFQGNSAPDKSGLPSDRFSAERTGGSVSTLTIQRTQQEDSAVYLCASSLAGGIAEAFFGQGTRLTVV.